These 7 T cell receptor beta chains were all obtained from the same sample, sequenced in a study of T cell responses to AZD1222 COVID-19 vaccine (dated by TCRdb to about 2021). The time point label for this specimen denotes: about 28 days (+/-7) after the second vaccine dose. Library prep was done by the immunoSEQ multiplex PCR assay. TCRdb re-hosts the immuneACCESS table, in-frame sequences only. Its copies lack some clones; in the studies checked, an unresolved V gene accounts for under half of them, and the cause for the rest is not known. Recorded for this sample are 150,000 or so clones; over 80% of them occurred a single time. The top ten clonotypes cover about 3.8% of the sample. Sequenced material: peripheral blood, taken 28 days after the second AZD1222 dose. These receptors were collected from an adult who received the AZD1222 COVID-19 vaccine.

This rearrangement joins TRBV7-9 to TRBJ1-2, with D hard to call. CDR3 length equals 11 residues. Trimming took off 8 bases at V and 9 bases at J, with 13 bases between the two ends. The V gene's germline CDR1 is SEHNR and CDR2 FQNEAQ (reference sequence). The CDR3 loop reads CASSPLTSYTF. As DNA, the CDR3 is TGTGCCAGCTCCCCCTTGACGAGCTACACCTTC.

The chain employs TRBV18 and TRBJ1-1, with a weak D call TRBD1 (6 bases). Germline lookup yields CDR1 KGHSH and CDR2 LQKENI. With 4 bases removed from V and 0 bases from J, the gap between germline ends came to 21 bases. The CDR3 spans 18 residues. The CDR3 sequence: CASSRQQGGPEMNTEAFF. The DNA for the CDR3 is TGTGCCAGCTCACGTCAGCAAGGGGGACCTGAAATGAACACTGAAGCTTTCTTT.

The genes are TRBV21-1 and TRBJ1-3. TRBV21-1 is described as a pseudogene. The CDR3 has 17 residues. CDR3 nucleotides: TGTGCCAGCAGCGCCGAGGGGGGAGGGCTGTCTGGAAACACCATATATTTT. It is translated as CASSAEGGGLSGNTIYF.

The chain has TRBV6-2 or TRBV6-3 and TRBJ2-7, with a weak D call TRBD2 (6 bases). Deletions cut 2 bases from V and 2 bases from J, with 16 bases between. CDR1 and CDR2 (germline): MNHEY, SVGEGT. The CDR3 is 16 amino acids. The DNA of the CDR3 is TGTGCCAGCAGTTACGGCCGTATTCCGGGGGCCTACGAGCAGTACTTC. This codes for CASSYGRIPGAYEQYF.

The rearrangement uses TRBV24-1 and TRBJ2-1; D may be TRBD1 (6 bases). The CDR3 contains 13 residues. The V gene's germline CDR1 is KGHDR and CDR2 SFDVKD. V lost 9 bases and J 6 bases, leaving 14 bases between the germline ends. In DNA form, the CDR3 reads TGTGCCACCGCCAGGGGCCTCCGCAATGAGCAGTTCTTC. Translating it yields CATARGLRNEQFF.

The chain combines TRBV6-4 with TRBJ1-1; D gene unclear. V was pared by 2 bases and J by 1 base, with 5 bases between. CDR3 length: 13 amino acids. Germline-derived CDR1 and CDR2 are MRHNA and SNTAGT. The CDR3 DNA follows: TGTGCCAGCAGTGACCGCTCGAACACTGAAGCTTTCTTT. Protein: CASSDRSNTEAFF.

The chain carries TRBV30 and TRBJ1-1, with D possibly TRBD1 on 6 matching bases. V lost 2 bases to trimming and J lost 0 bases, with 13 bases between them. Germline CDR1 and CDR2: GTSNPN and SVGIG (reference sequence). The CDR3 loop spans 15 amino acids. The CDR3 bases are TGTGCCTGGAGTAAGCTAGGGGGGGTGAACACTGAAGCTTTCTTT. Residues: CAWSKLGGVNTEAFF.